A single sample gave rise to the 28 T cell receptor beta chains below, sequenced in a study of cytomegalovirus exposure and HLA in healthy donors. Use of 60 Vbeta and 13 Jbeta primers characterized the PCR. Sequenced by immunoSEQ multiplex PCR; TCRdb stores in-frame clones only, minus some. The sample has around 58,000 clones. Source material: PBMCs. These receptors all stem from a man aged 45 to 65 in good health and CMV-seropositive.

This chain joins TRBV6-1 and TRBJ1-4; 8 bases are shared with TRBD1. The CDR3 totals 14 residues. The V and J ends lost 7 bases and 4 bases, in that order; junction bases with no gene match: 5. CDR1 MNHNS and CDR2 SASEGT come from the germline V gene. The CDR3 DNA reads TGTGCCAGCAACCTTGACAGGGGTAATGAAAAACTGTTTTTT. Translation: CASNLDRGNEKLFF.

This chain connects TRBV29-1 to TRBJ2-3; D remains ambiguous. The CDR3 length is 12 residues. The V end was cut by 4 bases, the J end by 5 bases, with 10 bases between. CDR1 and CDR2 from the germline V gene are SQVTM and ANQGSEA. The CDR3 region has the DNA TGCAGCGTTGCCCCGACTTTAGATACGCAGTATTTT. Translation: CSVAPTLDTQYF.

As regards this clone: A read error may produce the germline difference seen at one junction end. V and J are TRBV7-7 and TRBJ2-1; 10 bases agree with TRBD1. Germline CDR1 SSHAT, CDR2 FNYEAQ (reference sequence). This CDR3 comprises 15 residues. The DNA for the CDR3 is TGTGCTAGCAGCCCGACAGGGGGCCAAAACAATGAGCAGTTCTTC. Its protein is CASSPTGGQNNEQFF.

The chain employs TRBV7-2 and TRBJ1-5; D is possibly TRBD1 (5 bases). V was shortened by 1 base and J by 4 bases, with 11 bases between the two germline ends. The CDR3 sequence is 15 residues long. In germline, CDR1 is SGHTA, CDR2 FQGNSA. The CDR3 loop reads CASSLVAGSNQPQHF. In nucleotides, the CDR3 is TGTGCCAGCAGCTTAGTGGCAGGGTCTAATCAGCCCCAGCATTTT.

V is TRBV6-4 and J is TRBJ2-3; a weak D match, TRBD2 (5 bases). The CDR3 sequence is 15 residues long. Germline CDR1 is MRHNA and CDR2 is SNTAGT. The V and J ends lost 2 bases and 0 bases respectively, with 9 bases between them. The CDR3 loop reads CASSDGRSSTDTQYF. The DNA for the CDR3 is TGTGCCAGCAGTGACGGGAGATCGAGCACAGATACGCAGTATTTT.

CDR3 coding DNA: TGTGCCACCAGCAGAGATGGAACAGGAAAAGACACTGAAGCTTTCTTT. This codes for CATSRDGTGKDTEAFF. The chain links TRBV15 to TRBJ1-1, with a tentative D call TRBD1 (5 bases). V lost 0 bases to trimming and J lost 3 bases, with 14 bases between them. The V gene's germline CDR1 is LNHNV and CDR2 YYDKDF (reference sequence). CDR3 length: 16 amino acids.

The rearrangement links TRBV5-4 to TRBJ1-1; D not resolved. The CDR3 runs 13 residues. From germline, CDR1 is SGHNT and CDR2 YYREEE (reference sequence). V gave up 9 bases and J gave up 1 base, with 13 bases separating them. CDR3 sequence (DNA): TGTGCCACGACCCGGGATGAGAACACTGAAGCTTTCTTT. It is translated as CATTRDENTEAFF.

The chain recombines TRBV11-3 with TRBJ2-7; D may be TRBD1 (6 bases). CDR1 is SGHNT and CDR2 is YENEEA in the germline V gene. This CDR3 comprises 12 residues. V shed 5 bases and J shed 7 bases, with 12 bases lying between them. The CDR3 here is CASSRRGGEQYF. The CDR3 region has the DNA TGTGCCAGCAGCCGCAGGGGCGGGGAGCAGTACTTC.

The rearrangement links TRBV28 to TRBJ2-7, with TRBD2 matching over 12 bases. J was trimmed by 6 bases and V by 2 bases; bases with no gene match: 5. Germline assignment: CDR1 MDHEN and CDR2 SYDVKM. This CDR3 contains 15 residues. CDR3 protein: CASSLRLAGGSEQYF. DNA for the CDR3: TGTGCCAGCAGTTTAAGGCTAGCGGGAGGGAGCGAGCAGTACTTC.

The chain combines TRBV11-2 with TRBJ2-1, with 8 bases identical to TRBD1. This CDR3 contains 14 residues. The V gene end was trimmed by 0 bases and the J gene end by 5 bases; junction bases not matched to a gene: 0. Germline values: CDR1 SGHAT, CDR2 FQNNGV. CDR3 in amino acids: CASSLEQGDNEQFF. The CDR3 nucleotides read TGTGCCAGCAGCTTAGAACAGGGGGACAATGAGCAGTTCTTC.

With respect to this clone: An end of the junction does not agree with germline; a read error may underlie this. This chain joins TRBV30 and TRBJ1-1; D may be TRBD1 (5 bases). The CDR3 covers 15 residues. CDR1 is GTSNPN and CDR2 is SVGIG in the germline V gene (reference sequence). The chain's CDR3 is CAGSRGAFRNTEAFF. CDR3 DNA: TGTGCCGGGAGCCGCGGGGCGTTTAGGAACACTGAAGCTTTCTTT.

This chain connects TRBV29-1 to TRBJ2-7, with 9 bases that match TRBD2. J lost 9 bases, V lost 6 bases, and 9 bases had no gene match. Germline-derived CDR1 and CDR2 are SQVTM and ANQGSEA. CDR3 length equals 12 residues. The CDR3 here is CSVLTSGMGQYF. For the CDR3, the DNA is TGCAGCGTCCTGACTAGCGGTATGGGGCAGTACTTC.

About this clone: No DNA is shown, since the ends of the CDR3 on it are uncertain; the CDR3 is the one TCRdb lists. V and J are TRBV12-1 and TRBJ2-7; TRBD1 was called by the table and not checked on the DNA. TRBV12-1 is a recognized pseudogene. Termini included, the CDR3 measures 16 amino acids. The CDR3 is CASSFASGTGDYEQYF.

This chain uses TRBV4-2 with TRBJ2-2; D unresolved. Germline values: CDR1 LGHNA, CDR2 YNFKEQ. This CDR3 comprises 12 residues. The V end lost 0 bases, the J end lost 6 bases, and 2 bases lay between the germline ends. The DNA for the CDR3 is TGTGCCAGCAGCCAAGACTCCGGGGAGCTGTTTTTT. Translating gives CASSQDSGELFF.

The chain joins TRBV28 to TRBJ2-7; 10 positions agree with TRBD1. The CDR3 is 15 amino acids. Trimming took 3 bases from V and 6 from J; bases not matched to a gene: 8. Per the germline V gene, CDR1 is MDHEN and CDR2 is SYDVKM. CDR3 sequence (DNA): TGTGCCAGCAGTTTGTGGACAGGGGGGGTCGGCGAGCAGTACTTC. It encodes CASSLWTGGVGEQYF.

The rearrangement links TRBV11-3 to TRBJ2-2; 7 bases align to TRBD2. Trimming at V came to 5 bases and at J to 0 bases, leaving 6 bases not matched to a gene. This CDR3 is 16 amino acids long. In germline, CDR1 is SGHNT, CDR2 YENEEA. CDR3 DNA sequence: TGTGCCAGCAGCCCCTGGGAGGGCCCGAACACCGGGGAGCTGTTTTTT. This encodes CASSPWEGPNTGELFF.

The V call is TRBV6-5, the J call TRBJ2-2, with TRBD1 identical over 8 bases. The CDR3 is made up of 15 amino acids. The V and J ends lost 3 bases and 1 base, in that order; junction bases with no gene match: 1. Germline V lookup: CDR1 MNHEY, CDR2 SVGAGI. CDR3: CASSYGQGNTGELFF. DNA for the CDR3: TGTGCCAGCAGTTATGGACAGGGGAACACCGGGGAGCTGTTTTTT.

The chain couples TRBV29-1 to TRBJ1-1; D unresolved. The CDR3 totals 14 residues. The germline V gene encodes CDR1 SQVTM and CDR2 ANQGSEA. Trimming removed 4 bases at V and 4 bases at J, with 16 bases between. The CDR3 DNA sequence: TGCAGCGTTGTAGGGAGACCCTTGGGCACTGAAGCTTTCTTT. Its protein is CSVVGRPLGTEAFF.

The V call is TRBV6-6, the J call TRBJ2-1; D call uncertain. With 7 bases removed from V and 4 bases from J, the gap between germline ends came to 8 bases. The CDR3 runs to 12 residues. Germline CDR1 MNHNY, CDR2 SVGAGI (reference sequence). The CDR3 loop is CASTPGYNEQFF. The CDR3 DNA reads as TGTGCCAGCACCCCAGGATACAATGAGCAGTTCTTC.

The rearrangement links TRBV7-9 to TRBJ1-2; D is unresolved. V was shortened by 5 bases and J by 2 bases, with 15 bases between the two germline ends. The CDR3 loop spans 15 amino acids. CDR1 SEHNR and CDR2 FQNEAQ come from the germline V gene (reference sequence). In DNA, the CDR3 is TGTGCCAGCAGCCTTGTGAGTGGGCCAAACTATGGCTACACCTTC. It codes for CASSLVSGPNYGYTF.

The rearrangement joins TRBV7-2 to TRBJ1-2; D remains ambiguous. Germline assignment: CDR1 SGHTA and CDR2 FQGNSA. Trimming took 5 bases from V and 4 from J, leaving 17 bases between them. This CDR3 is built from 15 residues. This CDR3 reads CASSREGRIRYGYTF. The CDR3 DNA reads TGTGCCAGCAGCCGGGAGGGTCGAATCCGCTATGGCTACACCTTC.

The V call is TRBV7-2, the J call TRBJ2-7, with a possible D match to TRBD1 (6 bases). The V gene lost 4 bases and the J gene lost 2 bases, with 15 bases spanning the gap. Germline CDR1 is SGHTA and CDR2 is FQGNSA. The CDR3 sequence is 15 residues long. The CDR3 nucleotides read TGTGCCAGCAGCTGGGTCAAGGGGGACGCCTACGAGCAGTACTTC. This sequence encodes CASSWVKGDAYEQYF.

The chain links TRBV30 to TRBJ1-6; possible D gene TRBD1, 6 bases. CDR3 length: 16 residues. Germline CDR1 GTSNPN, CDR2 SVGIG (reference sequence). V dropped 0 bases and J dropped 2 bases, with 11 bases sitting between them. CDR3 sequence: CAWSVRGTPYNSPLHF. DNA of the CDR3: TGTGCCTGGAGTGTAAGGGGGACACCCTATAATTCACCCCTCCACTTT.

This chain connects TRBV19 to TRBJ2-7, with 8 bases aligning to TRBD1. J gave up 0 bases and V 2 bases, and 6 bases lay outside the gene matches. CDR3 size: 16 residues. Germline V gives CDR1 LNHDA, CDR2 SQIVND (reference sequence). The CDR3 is CASSIRAGGSSYEQYF. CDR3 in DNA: TGTGCCAGTAGTATAAGGGCAGGGGGCAGCTCCTACGAGCAGTACTTC.

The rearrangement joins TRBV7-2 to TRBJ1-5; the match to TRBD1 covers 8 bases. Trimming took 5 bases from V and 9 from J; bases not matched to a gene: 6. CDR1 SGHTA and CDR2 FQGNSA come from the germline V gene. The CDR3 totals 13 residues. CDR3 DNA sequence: TGTGCCAGCAGCATAGACAGGGGTAGGCCCCAGCATTTT. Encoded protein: CASSIDRGRPQHF.

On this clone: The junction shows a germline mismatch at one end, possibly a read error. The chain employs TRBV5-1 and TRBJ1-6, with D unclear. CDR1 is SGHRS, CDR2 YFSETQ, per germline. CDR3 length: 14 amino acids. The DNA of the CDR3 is TGCGCCAGCAGCTTACGGACGGGGAATTCACACCTCCACTTT. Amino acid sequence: CASSLRTGNSHLHF.

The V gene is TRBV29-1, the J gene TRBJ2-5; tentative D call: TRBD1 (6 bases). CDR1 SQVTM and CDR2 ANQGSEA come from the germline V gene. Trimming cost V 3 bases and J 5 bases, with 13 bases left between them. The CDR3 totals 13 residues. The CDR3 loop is CSVEGRGGETQYF. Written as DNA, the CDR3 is TGCAGCGTTGAGGGCAGGGGCGGGGAGACCCAGTACTTC.

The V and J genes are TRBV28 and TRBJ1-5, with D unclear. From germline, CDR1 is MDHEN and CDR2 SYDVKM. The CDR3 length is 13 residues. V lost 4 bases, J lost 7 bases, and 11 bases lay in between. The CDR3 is CASSSLNEQPQHF. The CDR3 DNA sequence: TGTGCCAGCAGTTCCCTAAATGAACAGCCCCAGCATTTT. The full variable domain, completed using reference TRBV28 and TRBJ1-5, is DVKVTQSSRYLVKRTGEKVFLECVQDMDHENMFWYRQDPGLGLRLIYFSYDVKMKEKGDIPEGYSVSREKKERFSLILESASTNQTSMYLCASSSLNEQPQHFGDGTRLSIL.